This TCR beta chain stems from a study of blood T cell repertoires in COVID-19. As for the study in general: The United States, Italy and Spain supplied acute and convalescent COVID-19 samples. T cells, B-cell-depleted T cells, or PBMCs supplied cDNA or gDNA.

The authors' processing: Reference gene primers were amplified, and this amplification served to estimate nucleated cell counts. Libraries were prepared by immunoSEQ multiplex PCR; TCRdb keeps only in-frame clonotypes and omits some of them. V and J calls plus clone size are reproduced from that table; the DNA served to infer D and trimming. Seen here are about 240,000 clones, about four fifths observed once, and the top ten hold around 4.7%. The sequencing input was peripheral blood. The sequence came from a woman in her 70s with acute or convalescent COVID-19.

The CDR3 loop reads CAIRRYSSKQDTIYF. In DNA, the CDR3 is TGTGCCATCAGAAGGTACAGCTCTAAGCAGGACACCATATATTTT. V usage is TRBV10-3 and J usage is TRBJ1-3; no firm D call. Trimming took 6 bases from V and 8 from J, leaving 20 bases between them. Germline-derived CDR1 and CDR2 are ENHRY and SYGVKD. CDR3 size: 15 residues.